The source of this TCR beta chain is a study of T cell repertoires in cytomegalovirus infection. In regard to this clonotype: Its target is not known.

Each CDR3 protein is one row after TCRdb ran MiXCR on the reads. The sample carries a few hundred thousand distinct CDR3 sequences, 40% recorded once. J gave up 3 bases and V 5 bases, and 7 bases lay outside the gene matches. Germline V gene data show CDR1 as SEHNR and CDR2 as FQNEAQ (reference sequence). This CDR3 comprises 16 residues. This clonotype was sampled from a human donor in good health (CMV status not recorded). Some clones in this sample may be carry-over from other donors' samples. Sequences were derived from cultured PBMCs, sampled from culture after CMV antigen stimulation. The chain recombines TRBV7-9 with TRBJ1-5; the match to TRBD1 covers 10 bases. CDR3 bases: TGTGCCAGCAGCATGTGGGACAGGGGCCCCAATCAGCCCCAGCATTTT. Protein product: CASSMWDRGPNQPQHF.